This TCR beta chain stems from a study of T cell repertoires in cytomegalovirus infection (dated by TCRdb to about 2019). Looking at the study overall: Alongside well-studied HLA-B-restricted epitopes, the peptide stimulations were aimed at recently identified HLA-C-restricted CMV epitopes, whose presentation resists viral immunomodulation. The HLA type of each donor mattered for the analysis, because public TCR beta signatures pointed to carriage of CMV infection along with the matching HLA type. What the authors observed across the whole study: In both this cohort and an independent approximately 370-donor cohort, the cumulative frequency of public TCR beta family members distinguished carriers of CMV infection plus the relevant HLA type. The ex vivo response was dominated by HLA-C-restricted CMV-specific TCR beta clonotypes, and the single most frequent clonotype in two of eight donors was supplied by these HLA-C-restricted clonotypes.

Read against the paper, the sample's treatment or condition label means: in vitro stimulation with specific CMV peptide epitopes to enrich CMV-specific T cells. Sequenced on an Illumina HiSeq 1500. Starting from the raw public reads, TCRdb applied fastp trimming at Q25, assembled clones with MiXCR and retained in-frame beta chains. Rows with a matching CDR3 protein are joined into one entry that keeps the most common DNA and genes. The sample profile shows 100,000 to 150,000 distinct CDR3 sequences; around 30% of them were found once. The biggest ten clones account for under 70% of the sample. Turning to this clonotype: The specificity of this receptor is unknown. Base quality data are lacking; no much larger clone is found one base away.

The germline V gene specifies LGHNA as CDR1 and YSLEER as CDR2. At the junction V is shortened by 0 bases and J by 2 bases, with 19 bases in between. The cysteine opens and the phenylalanine closes a CDR3 of 18 amino acids. The read is trimmed to its CDR3 DNA, 54 bases read in frame from base 1. Recombination joined TRBV4-3 with TRBJ1-2; TRBD1 is possibly the D segment (5 matching bases). Sequencing used CD8+ T cells from cultured PBMCs, obtained from culture after CMV antigen stimulation. This TCR was sampled from a human donor in good health (CMV status not recorded). Some clones in this sample may be carry-over from other donors' samples. The sequence in DNA is TGCGCCAGCAGCCAAGATTGGAGGGGCGTAGGTCAGAACTATGGCTACACCTTC. Translated, this is CASSQDWRGVGQNYGYTF.